This T cell receptor (beta chain) is drawn from a study of identical twins. TCRdb reprocessed the 5' RACE reads with MiXCR, giving one entry per CDR3 protein. The sample holds hundreds of thousands of distinct CDR3 sequences, roughly 7% seen once. Germline assignment: CDR1 MDHEN and CDR2 SYDVKM. V shed 1 base and J 2 bases; nucleotides not matched to a gene: 6. The CDR3 extends over 16 amino acids. This clonotype was counted ten times or more. This same sample was also part of a study on yellow fever vaccine responses in identical twins.

The genes are TRBV28 and TRBJ2-5, with 8 positions matching TRBD1. The sequencing input was memory (CD45RO+) T cells sorted from blood. This TCR came from a young woman in good health. The CDR3 sequence: CASSLFRDRRQETQYF. CDR3 DNA sequence: TGTGCCAGCAGTTTATTCAGGGACAGGAGGCAAGAGACCCAGTACTTC.